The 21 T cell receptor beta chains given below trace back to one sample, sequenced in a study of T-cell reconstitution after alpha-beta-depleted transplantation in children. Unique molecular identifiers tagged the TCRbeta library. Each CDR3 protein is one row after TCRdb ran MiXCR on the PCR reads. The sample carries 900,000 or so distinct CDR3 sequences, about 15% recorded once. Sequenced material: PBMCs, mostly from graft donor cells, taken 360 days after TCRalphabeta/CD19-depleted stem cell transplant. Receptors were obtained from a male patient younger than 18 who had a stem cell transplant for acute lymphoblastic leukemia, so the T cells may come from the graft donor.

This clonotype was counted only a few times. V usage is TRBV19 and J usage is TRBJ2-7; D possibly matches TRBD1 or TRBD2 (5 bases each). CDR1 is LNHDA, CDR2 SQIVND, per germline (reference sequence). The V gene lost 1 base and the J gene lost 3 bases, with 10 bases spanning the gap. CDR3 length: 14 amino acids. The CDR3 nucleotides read TGTGCCAGTAGTATAGCGGGACCCCACTACGAGCAGTACTTC. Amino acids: CASSIAGPHYEQYF.

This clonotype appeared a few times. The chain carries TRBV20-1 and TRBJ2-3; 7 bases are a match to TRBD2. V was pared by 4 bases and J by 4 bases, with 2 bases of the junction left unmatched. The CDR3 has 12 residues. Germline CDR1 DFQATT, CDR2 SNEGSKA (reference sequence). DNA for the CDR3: TGCAGTGCTATCGGACTAGCAGATACGCAGTATTTT. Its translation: CSAIGLADTQYF.

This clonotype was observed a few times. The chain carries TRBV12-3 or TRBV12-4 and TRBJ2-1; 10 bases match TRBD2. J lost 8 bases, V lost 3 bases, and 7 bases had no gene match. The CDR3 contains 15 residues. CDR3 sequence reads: CASSLRASGSDEQFF. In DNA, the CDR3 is TGTGCCAGCAGTTTGAGGGCTAGCGGGAGTGATGAGCAGTTCTTC.

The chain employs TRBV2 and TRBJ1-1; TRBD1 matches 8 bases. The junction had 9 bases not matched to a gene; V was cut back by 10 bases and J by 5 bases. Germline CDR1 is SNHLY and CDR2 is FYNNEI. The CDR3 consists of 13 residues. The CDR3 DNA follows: TGTGCCACTCAGAAGGACAGGGAAACTGAAGCTTTCTTT. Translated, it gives CATQKDRETEAFF.

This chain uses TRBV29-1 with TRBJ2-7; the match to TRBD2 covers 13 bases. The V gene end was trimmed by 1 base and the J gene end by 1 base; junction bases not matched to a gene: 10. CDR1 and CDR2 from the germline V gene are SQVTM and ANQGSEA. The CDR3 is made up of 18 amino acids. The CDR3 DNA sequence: TGCAGCGTTGAAGTGGCTGGTCGGACTAGCGGGGGTTCCTACGAGCAGTACTTC. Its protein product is CSVEVAGRTSGGSYEQYF.

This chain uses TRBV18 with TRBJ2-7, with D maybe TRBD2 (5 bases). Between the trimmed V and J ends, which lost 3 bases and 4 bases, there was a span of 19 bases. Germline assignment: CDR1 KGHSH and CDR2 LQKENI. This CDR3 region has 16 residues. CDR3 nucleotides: TGTGCCAGCTCACCGAGGGCCGATGGATTCGGGTACGAGCAGTACTTC. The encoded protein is CASSPRADGFGYEQYF. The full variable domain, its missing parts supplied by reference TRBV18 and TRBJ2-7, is NAGVMQNPRHLVRRRGQEARLRCSPMKGHSHVYWYRQLPEEGLKFMVYLQKENIIDESGMPKERFSAEFPKEGPSILRIQQVVRGDSAAYFCASSPRADGFGYEQYFGPGTRLTVT.

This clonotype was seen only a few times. The CDR3 spells CASSLAHGYSNYGYTF. The CDR3 DNA sequence: TGTGCCAGCAGTTTAGCCCACGGATATTCTAACTATGGCTACACCTTC. This chain uses TRBV12-3 or TRBV12-4 with TRBJ1-2; D uncertain. The CDR3 is made up of 16 amino acids. The germline V and J ends were trimmed by 0 bases and 0 bases, with 11 bases remaining between them.

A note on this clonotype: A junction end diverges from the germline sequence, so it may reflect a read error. The CDR3 DNA reads TGTGCCAGCAGTATAGCGGGAGGTATCTCCTACAATGAGCAGTTCTTC. It is translated as CASSIAGGISYNEQFF. The chain uses TRBV12-3 or TRBV12-4 and TRBJ2-1; 10 nucleotides line up with TRBD2. The CDR3 sequence is 16 residues long.

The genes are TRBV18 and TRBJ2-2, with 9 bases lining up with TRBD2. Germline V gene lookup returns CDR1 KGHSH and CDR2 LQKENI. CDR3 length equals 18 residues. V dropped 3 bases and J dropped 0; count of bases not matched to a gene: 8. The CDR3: CASSPRRLAVPNTGELFF. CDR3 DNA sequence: TGTGCCAGCTCACCGCGACGACTAGCGGTCCCGAACACCGGGGAGCTGTTTTTT. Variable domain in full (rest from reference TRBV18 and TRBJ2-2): NAGVMQNPRHLVRRRGQEARLRCSPMKGHSHVYWYRQLPEEGLKFMVYLQKENIIDESGMPKERFSAEFPKEGPSILRIQQVVRGDSAAYFCASSPRRLAVPNTGELFFGEGSRLTVL.

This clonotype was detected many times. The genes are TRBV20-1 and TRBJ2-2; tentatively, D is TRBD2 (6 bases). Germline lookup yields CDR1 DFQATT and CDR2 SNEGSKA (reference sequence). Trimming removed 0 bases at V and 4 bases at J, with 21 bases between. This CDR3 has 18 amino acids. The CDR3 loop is CSARDRLWKSGGTGELFF. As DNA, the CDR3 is TGCAGTGCTAGAGATCGGTTGTGGAAATCCGGGGGCACCGGGGAGCTGTTTTTT.

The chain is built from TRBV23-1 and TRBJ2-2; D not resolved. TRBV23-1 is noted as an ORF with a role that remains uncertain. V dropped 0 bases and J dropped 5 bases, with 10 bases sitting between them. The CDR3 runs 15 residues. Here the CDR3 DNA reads TGCGCCAGCAGTCAATCCCAAGTAGGGACCGGGGAGCTGTTTTTT. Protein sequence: CASSQSQVGTGELFF.

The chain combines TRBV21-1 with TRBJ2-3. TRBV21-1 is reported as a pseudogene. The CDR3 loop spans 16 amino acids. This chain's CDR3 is CASSKSGSWDTDTQYF. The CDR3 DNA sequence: TGTGCCAGCAGCAAATCGGGGTCGTGGGACACAGATACGCAGTATTTT.

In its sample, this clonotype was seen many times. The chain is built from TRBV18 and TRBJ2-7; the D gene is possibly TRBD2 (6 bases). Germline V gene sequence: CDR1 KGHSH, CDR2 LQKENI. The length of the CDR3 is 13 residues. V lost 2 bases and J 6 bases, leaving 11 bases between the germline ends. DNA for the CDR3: TGTGCCAGCTCACCAGGTGCGGGACTCGAGCAGTACTTC. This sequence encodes CASSPGAGLEQYF.

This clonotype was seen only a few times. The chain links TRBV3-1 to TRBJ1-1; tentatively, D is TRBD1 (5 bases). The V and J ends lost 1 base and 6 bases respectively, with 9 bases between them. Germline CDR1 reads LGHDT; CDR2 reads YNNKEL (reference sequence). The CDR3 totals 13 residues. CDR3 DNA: TGTGCCAGCAGCCAAGGACAGCCCGCTGAAGCTTTCTTT. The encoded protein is CASSQGQPAEAFF.

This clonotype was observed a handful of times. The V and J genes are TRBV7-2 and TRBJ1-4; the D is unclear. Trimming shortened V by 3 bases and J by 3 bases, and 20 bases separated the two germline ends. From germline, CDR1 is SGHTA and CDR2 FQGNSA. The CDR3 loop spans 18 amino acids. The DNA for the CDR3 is TGTGCCAGCAGCTTCAAAAGGCAGTCCGGGCAGTCTAATGAAAAACTGTTTTTT. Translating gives CASSFKRQSGQSNEKLFF.

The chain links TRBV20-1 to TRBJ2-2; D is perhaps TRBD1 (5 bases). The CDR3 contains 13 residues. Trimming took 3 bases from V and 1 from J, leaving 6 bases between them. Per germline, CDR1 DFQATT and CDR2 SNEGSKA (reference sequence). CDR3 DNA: TGCAGTGCTAGCGACAGGAACACCGGGGAGCTGTTTTTT. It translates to CSASDRNTGELFF.

CDR3 sequence: CASRSLPGETYEQYF. The CDR3 region has the DNA TGCGCCAGCAGGTCACTGCCCGGGGAAACCTACGAGCAGTACTTC. The genes are TRBV5-1 and TRBJ2-7, with D possibly TRBD2 on 5 matching bases. V was pared by 5 bases and J by 2 bases, with 17 bases between. CDR1 and CDR2 (germline): SGHRS, YFSETQ. This CDR3 has 15 amino acids. Combining the CDR3 with reference TRBV5-1 and TRBJ2-7 gives the whole variable domain KAGVTQTPRYLIKTRGQQVTLSCSPISGHRSVSWYQQTPGQGLQFLFEYFSETQRNKGNFPGRFSGRQFSNSRSEMNVSTLELGDSALYLCASRSLPGETYEQYFGPGTRLTVT.

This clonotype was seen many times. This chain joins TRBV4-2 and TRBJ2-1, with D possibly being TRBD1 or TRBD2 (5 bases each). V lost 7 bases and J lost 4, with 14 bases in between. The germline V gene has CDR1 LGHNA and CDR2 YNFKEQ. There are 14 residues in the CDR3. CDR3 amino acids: CASTRGSLYNEQFF. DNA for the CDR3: TGTGCCAGCACCCGGGGCTCACTATACAATGAGCAGTTCTTC.

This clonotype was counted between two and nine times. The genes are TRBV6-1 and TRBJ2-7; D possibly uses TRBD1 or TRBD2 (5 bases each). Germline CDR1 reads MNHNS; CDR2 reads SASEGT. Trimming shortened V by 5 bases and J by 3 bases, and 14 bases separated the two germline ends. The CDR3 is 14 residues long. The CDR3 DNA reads TGTGCCAGCAGTAGGGGACCAATCGTCTACGAGCAGTACTTC. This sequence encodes CASSRGPIVYEQYF.

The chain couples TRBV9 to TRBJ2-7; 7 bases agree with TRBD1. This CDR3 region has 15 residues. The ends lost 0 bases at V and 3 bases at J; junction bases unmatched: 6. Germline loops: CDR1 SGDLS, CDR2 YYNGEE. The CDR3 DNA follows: TGTGCCAGCAGCGTAGCGGACAGGCAGGTCTACGAGCAGTACTTC. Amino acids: CASSVADRQVYEQYF.

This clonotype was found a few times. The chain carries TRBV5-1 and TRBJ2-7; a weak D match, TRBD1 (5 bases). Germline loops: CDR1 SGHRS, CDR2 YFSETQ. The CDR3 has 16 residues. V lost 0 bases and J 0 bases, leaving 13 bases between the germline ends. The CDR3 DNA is TGCGCCAGCAGCTTGGGAACCGGCAGGGTCTCCTACGAGCAGTACTTC. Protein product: CASSLGTGRVSYEQYF. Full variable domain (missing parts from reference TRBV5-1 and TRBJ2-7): KAGVTQTPRYLIKTRGQQVTLSCSPISGHRSVSWYQQTPGQGLQFLFEYFSETQRNKGNFPGRFSGRQFSNSRSEMNVSTLELGDSALYLCASSLGTGRVSYEQYFGPGTRLTVT.